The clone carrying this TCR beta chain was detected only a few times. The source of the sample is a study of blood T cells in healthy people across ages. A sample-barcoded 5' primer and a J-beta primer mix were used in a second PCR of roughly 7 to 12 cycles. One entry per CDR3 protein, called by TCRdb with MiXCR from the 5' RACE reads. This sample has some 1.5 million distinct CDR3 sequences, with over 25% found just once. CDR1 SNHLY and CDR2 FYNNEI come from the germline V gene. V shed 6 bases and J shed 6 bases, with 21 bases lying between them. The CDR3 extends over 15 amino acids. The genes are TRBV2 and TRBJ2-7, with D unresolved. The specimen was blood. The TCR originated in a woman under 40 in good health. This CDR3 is CASRNPGRGRSEQYF. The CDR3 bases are TGTGCCAGCAGGAACCCAGGACGTGGTCGGAGCGAGCAGTACTTC.